This is a list of T cell receptor beta chains from one sample in a study of cytomegalovirus exposure and HLA in healthy donors. TCRdb's copy holds only in-frame clones and misses some; the assay was immunoSEQ multiplex PCR. The sample contains approximately 150,000 clones, about three quarters of which appear only once. The specimen was PBMCs. The receptors here all came from a woman between 25 and 40 years old in good health and CMV-seronegative. CDR3s include the opening cysteine and the closing phenylalanine or tryptophan. D genes are given only for firm matches. Clone size is not always given. Where it is, it says once, few, many or a class for expanded clones.

CDR3 length: 15; clone size: few; V gene: TRBV4-3; D gene: TRBD2; J gene: TRBJ2-5; CDR3 DNA: TGCGCCAGCAGCCGTTCCAGCGGGGGGTTTGAGACCCAGTACTTC; CDR3 protein: CASSRSSGGFETQYF
CDR3 length: 14; clone size: .; V gene: TRBV18; D gene: .; J gene: TRBJ2-7; CDR3 DNA: TGTGCCAGCTCACCCCCCCAGGCGAACTACGAGCAGTACTTC; CDR3 protein: CASSPPQANYEQYF
CDR3 length: 17; clone size: .; V gene: TRBV25-1; D gene: .; J gene: TRBJ2-6; CDR3 DNA: TGTGCCAGCAGCCTCGTAGACAGGACCTCTGGGGCCAACGTCCTGACCTTC; CDR3 protein: CASSLVDRTSGANVLTF
CDR3 length: 14; clone size: .; V gene: TRBV7-2; D gene: TRBD1; J gene: TRBJ1-1; CDR3 DNA: TGTGCCAGCAGCTTAGCTCCAGGGGGCGCGGGAGCTTTCTTT; CDR3 protein: CASSLAPGGAGAFF
CDR3 length: 16; clone size: .; V gene: TRBV13; D gene: TRBD1; J gene: TRBJ1-4; CDR3 DNA: TGTGCCAGCAGCTTTGGACAGGGGTTAGGAGGGGAAAAACTGTTTTTT; CDR3 protein: CASSFGQGLGGEKLFF
CDR3 length: 13; clone size: .; V gene: TRBV19; D gene: .; J gene: TRBJ1-1; CDR3 DNA: TGTGCCAGTAGTCTGACAGTGAACACTGAAGCTTTCTTT; CDR3 protein: CASSLTVNTEAFF
CDR3 length: 14; clone size: .; V gene: TRBV6-1; D gene: .; J gene: TRBJ1-2; CDR3 DNA: TGTGCCAGCAAGACCGACGCAGGCTTGCATGGCTACACCTTC; CDR3 protein: CASKTDAGLHGYTF
CDR3 length: 15; clone size: .; V gene: TRBV18; D gene: TRBD1; J gene: TRBJ1-1; CDR3 DNA: TGTGCCAGCTCACCGGGACAGCAAATGAACACTGAAGCTTTCTTT; CDR3 protein: CASSPGQQMNTEAFF
CDR3 length: 14; clone size: .; V gene: TRBV7-3; D gene: .; J gene: TRBJ2-3; CDR3 DNA: TGTGCCAGCAGCTTAACGCGGAACACAGATACGCAGTATTTT; CDR3 protein: CASSLTRNTDTQYF
CDR3 length: 13; clone size: .; V gene: TRBV5-1; D gene: .; J gene: TRBJ1-6; CDR3 DNA: TGCGCCAGCAGGAGCTCCTATAATTCACCCCTCCACTTT; CDR3 protein: CASRSSYNSPLHF
CDR3 length: 19; clone size: once; V gene: TRBV7-9; D gene: TRBD2; J gene: TRBJ2-1; CDR3 DNA: TGTTCCAGCAGCTCCCGACCGACTAGCGGGGGGTCACCCTACAATGAGCAGTTCTTC; CDR3 protein: CSSSSRPTSGGSPYNEQFF
CDR3 length: 15; clone size: .; V gene: TRBV5-4; D gene: TRBD2; J gene: TRBJ2-1; CDR3 DNA: TGTGCCAGCAGTCCTAGCGGGGGTCCTGTCGATGAGCAGTTCTTC; CDR3 protein: CASSPSGGPVDEQFF
CDR3 length: 14; clone size: .; V gene: TRBV6-5; D gene: .; J gene: TRBJ1-6; CDR3 DNA: TGTGCCAGCAGACAGGACCATAATAATTCACCCCTCCACTTT; CDR3 protein: CASRQDHNNSPLHF
CDR3 length: 15; clone size: .; V gene: TRBV19; D gene: .; J gene: TRBJ2-6; CDR3 DNA: TGTGCCAGTAGTGTACACAGGGTTGGGGCCAACGTCCTGACTTTC; CDR3 protein: CASSVHRVGANVLTF
CDR3 length: 16; clone size: .; V gene: TRBV7-9; D gene: TRBD1; J gene: TRBJ2-7; CDR3 DNA: TGTGCCAGCAGCTCCCCCAGTAGACAGGGCAGCTCCGAGCAGTACTTC; CDR3 protein: CASSSPSRQGSSEQYF
CDR3 length: 16; clone size: .; V gene: TRBV6-1; D gene: .; J gene: TRBJ1-1; CDR3 DNA: TGTGCCAGCAGTGAACCAATCGCGGGGGGGCCCACTGAAGCTTTCTTT; CDR3 protein: CASSEPIAGGPTEAFF
CDR3 length: 16; clone size: .; V gene: TRBV5-5; D gene: TRBD1; J gene: TRBJ1-5; CDR3 DNA: TGTGCCAGCAGCTTGGCCGGGTTGGGGACAGGAGAGCCCCAGCATTTT; CDR3 protein: CASSLAGLGTGEPQHF
CDR3 length: 16; clone size: .; V gene: TRBV28; D gene: .; J gene: TRBJ2-5; CDR3 DNA: TGTGCCAGCAGTTCCCCAGGAGGAGGGGACCAAGAGACCCAGTACTTC; CDR3 protein: CASSSPGGGDQETQYF
CDR3 length: 12; clone size: .; V gene: TRBV6-6; D gene: .; J gene: TRBJ2-5; CDR3 DNA: TGTGCCAGCAGTGATTACAGTGAGACCCAGTACTTC; CDR3 protein: CASSDYSETQYF
CDR3 length: 14; clone size: .; V gene: TRBV21-1; D gene: .; J gene: TRBJ1-2; CDR3 DNA: TGTGCCAGCAGCAAAGTCCCCAGGGGGCATGGCTACACCTTC; CDR3 protein: CASSKVPRGHGYTF
CDR3 length: 15; clone size: .; V gene: TRBV5-4; D gene: .; J gene: TRBJ2-3; CDR3 DNA: TGTGCCAGCAGCCGAGGTTCAGGGTTCACAGATACGCAGTATTTT; CDR3 protein: CASSRGSGFTDTQYF
CDR3 length: 15; clone size: .; V gene: TRBV4-1; D gene: .; J gene: TRBJ1-5; CDR3 DNA: TGCGCCAGCAGCCAAGATCCCAGGGGCAGTCAGCCCCAGCATTTT; CDR3 protein: CASSQDPRGSQPQHF
CDR3 length: 13; clone size: few; V gene: TRBV29-1; D gene: TRBD1; J gene: TRBJ2-7; CDR3 DNA: TGCAGCGTTGTGGTACGGACAGGGTTCGAGCAGTACTTC; CDR3 protein: CSVVVRTGFEQYF
CDR3 length: 20; clone size: .; V gene: TRBV4-2; D gene: TRBD2; J gene: TRBJ2-3; CDR3 DNA: TGTGCCAGCAGCCAAGCCCCCCCTGGTTTTAGCGGGAGGGCCGGAGATACGCAGTATTTT; CDR3 protein: CASSQAPPGFSGRAGDTQYF
CDR3 length: 13; clone size: .; V gene: TRBV6-5; D gene: TRBD1; J gene: TRBJ1-5; CDR3 DNA: TGTGCCAGCAGGCGGACAGGTTCACGGCCCCAGCATTTT; CDR3 protein: CASRRTGSRPQHF
CDR3 length: 17; clone size: .; V gene: TRBV10-1; D gene: .; J gene: TRBJ1-5; CDR3 DNA: TGCGCCAGCAGTCAGACAGGCCAGGGCGTTTGCAATCAGCCCCAGCATTTT; CDR3 protein: CASSQTGQGVCNQPQHF
CDR3 length: 15; clone size: .; V gene: TRBV11-2; D gene: TRBD2; J gene: TRBJ2-5; CDR3 DNA: TGTGCCAGCAGCACCTGGACTAGCGGACAAGAGACCCAGTACTTC; CDR3 protein: CASSTWTSGQETQYF
CDR3 length: 14; clone size: .; V gene: TRBV6-5; D gene: .; J gene: TRBJ2-7; CDR3 DNA: TGTGCCAGCAGTTACGCTGGGCCCTCCTACGAGCAGTACTTC; CDR3 protein: CASSYAGPSYEQYF
CDR3 length: 13; clone size: .; V gene: TRBV6-1; D gene: .; J gene: TRBJ1-5; CDR3 DNA: TGTGCCAGCAGAAAGGAGTGGAATCAGCCCCAGCATTTT; CDR3 protein: CASRKEWNQPQHF
CDR3 length: 18; clone size: few; V gene: TRBV4-3; D gene: .; J gene: TRBJ1-4; CDR3 DNA: TGCGCCAGCAGCCAAGATGTGTTGGGAGGGGGGAAAAATGAAAAACTGTTTTTT; CDR3 protein: CASSQDVLGGGKNEKLFF
CDR3 length: 14; clone size: few; V gene: TRBV14; D gene: .; J gene: TRBJ2-2; CDR3 DNA: TGTGCCAGCAGCCGTCAGGGGCCCACCGGGGAGCTGTTTTTT; CDR3 protein: CASSRQGPTGELFF
CDR3 length: 15; clone size: .; V gene: TRBV19; D gene: TRBD2; J gene: TRBJ2-7; CDR3 DNA: TGTGCCAGTAGTATGGCGTCTAGCGGTTCCTACGAGCAGTACTTC; CDR3 protein: CASSMASSGSYEQYF
CDR3 length: 13; clone size: .; V gene: TRBV2; D gene: .; J gene: TRBJ1-2; CDR3 DNA: TGTGCCAGCAGCGATCAGGTTACCTATGGCTACACCTTC; CDR3 protein: CASSDQVTYGYTF
CDR3 length: 12; clone size: .; V gene: TRBV9; D gene: .; J gene: TRBJ2-1; CDR3 DNA: TGTGCCAGCAGCGTAGACCAGAATGAGCAGTTCTTC; CDR3 protein: CASSVDQNEQFF
CDR3 length: 15; clone size: .; V gene: TRBV27; D gene: .; J gene: TRBJ2-3; CDR3 DNA: TGTGCCAGCAGTTTGTTTGGGGAGATCACAGATACGCAGTATTTT; CDR3 protein: CASSLFGEITDTQYF
CDR3 length: 15; clone size: .; V gene: TRBV19; D gene: TRBD2; J gene: TRBJ2-3; CDR3 DNA: TGTGCCAGTAGTATAGGCCTGACTAGCGGAGATACGCAGTATTTT; CDR3 protein: CASSIGLTSGDTQYF
CDR3 length: 15; clone size: few; V gene: TRBV4-1; D gene: TRBD2; J gene: TRBJ2-7; CDR3 DNA: TGCGCCAGCAGCCAGGAAGCGGGAGGCACCTACGAGCAGTACTTC; CDR3 protein: CASSQEAGGTYEQYF
CDR3 length: 14; clone size: once; V gene: TRBV21-1; D gene: .; J gene: TRBJ2-1; CDR3 DNA: TGTGCCAGCAGCAAAACTAGTGCCCCGAATGAGCAGTTCTTC; CDR3 protein: CASSKTSAPNEQFF